This T cell receptor (beta chain) was found in a study of T cell repertoires in cytomegalovirus infection. Trimming at V came to 5 bases and at J to 4 bases, leaving 14 bases not matched to a gene. The CDR3 consists of 17 residues. Germline CDR1 is SGHVS and CDR2 is FQNEAQ. TCRdb re-called the reads through MiXCR, storing one row per CDR3 protein. The table records approximately 100,000 distinct CDR3 sequences, 20% to 30% of them present only once. The table lists this clonotype with many counts. This sequence was found in a human donor in good health (CMV status not recorded). Some clones in this sample may be carry-over from other donors' samples. The chain combines TRBV7-8 with TRBJ2-3; TRBD2 matches at 8 bases. Specimen: CD8+ T cells from PBMCs. This CDR3 reads CASSPPLGAGEADTQYF. DNA of the CDR3: TGTGCCAGCAGCCCGCCTCTTGGAGCGGGAGAGGCAGATACGCAGTATTTT.